The present T cell receptor beta chain was sequenced within a study of blood T cell repertoires in COVID-19. Study as a whole: Samples representing acute and convalescent COVID-19 were sourced from the United States, Italy and Spain. PBMCs, B-cell-depleted T cells, or T cells provided the cDNA or gDNA that made up the material.

Per germline, CDR1 MDHEN and CDR2 SYDVKM. J gave up 1 base and V 5 bases, and 13 bases lay outside the gene matches. CDR3 length: 17 amino acids. In the authors' workflow: By means of reference gene primer amplification, nucleated cell counts were estimated. The data were produced by immunoSEQ multiplex PCR, yet TCRdb's version contains in-frame clones alone and is incomplete. Clone size and V and J calls were adopted from that table, with D and trimming inferred from the DNA. Among under 200,000 clones listed, about 86% were seen once. Input material: peripheral blood. This sequence was found in a young man with active or convalescent COVID-19. The chain has TRBV28 and TRBJ1-1, with 7 positions matching TRBD1. CDR3 residues: CASSLDPRDSKNTEAFF. Written as DNA, the CDR3 is TGTGCCAGCAGTCTTGACCCCCGGGACAGCAAGAACACTGAAGCTTTCTTT.